The clone carrying this TCR beta chain has only a few counts. Antigen specificity is unknown. These data come from a study of T cell repertoires in cytomegalovirus infection. Study at large: Public TCR beta signatures provided an indication of both CMV infection and a matching HLA type.

TCRdb fed the reads into MiXCR, producing one record per CDR3 protein. The repertoire holds 80,000 to 130,000 distinct CDR3 sequences, with roughly a quarter as singletons. V was clipped by 8 bases and J by 1 base; unmatched bases: 9. The CDR3 length is 15 residues. CDR1 is LNHDA, CDR2 SQIVND, per germline (reference sequence). Study outcomes and limitations: The ex vivo response showed dominance by HLA-C-restricted CMV-specific TCR beta clonotypes. Pooled public TCR beta family frequency picked out CMV carriers with the relevant HLA.

The V and J genes are TRBV19 and TRBJ2-7; 9 positions match TRBD1. The source is a human donor in good health (CMV status not recorded). Some clones in this sample may be carry-over from other donors' samples. Source material: CD8+ T cells from PBMCs. The CDR3 region is CASGVSGQGSYEQYF. For the CDR3, the DNA is TGTGCCAGTGGGGTGTCAGGACAGGGGTCCTACGAGCAGTACTTC.